The next 14 T cell receptor beta chains were all read from a single sample in a study of blood T cell repertoires in COVID-19. TCRdb keeps only in-frame clones here, not all; method: immunoSEQ multiplex PCR. The sample carries hundreds of thousands of clones, about 90% recorded once. Specimen: peripheral blood. The receptors derive from a woman aged 25 to 39 with COVID-19, enrolled during active disease.

V is TRBV7-9 and J is TRBJ1-2; D ambiguous. Germline loops: CDR1 SEHNR, CDR2 FQNEAQ (reference sequence). The CDR3 runs to 14 residues. Trimming stripped 3 bases from V and 5 bases from J, with 13 bases between. CDR3 residues: CASSFGPRGYGYTF. Written as DNA, the CDR3 is TGTGCCAGCAGCTTTGGGCCAAGAGGGTATGGCTACACCTTC.

This clone was picked up one time. The V call is TRBV6-2 or TRBV6-3, the J call TRBJ1-1; no clear D gene. Trimming shortened V by 2 bases and J by 10 bases, and 20 bases separated the two germline ends. Per the germline V gene, CDR1 is MNHEY and CDR2 is SVGEGT. The CDR3 sequence is 15 residues long. CDR3 nucleotide sequence: TGTGCCAGCAGTTACGGTCCCCCCCCAAGAGGATTAGCTTTCTTT. This sequence encodes CASSYGPPPRGLAFF.

J is TRBJ1-2 and V is TRBV7-8; maybe TRBD1 (6 bases). This CDR3 is 15 amino acids long. Germline V gene data show CDR1 as SGHVS and CDR2 as FQNEAQ. Trimming left V 2 bases short and J 3 bases short, with 13 bases between. CDR3 in amino acids: CASSLYRDGDYGYTF. CDR3 DNA: TGTGCCAGCAGCTTATACAGGGATGGCGACTATGGCTACACCTTC. Supplemented by reference TRBV7-8 and TRBJ1-2, the full variable domain reads GAGVSQSPRYKVAKRGQDVALRCDPISGHVSLFWYQQALGQGPEFLTYFQNEAQLDKSGLPSDRFFAERPEGSVSTLKIQRTQQEDSAVYLCASSLYRDGDYGYTFGSGTRLTVV.

The V and J genes are TRBV9 and TRBJ2-1, with TRBD2 matching 13 bases. Losses at the gene ends were 3 bases for V and 8 bases for J; bases not matched to a gene: 8. The CDR3 covers 16 residues. Germline CDR1 and CDR2: SGDLS and YYNGEE. Here the CDR3 DNA reads TGTGCCAGCAGCGGCCGACTAGCGGGAGGTATATATGAGCAGTTCTTC. Translating gives CASSGRLAGGIYEQFF.

V and J are TRBV7-2 and TRBJ2-7; 12 bases map to TRBD2. CDR1 is SGHTA, CDR2 FQGNSA, per germline. The CDR3 sequence is 15 residues long. V was clipped by 5 bases and J by 6 bases; unmatched bases: 8. The CDR3 DNA reads TGTGCCAGCAGCCCCCGACTAGCGGGGGCAGGCGAGCAGTACTTC. Protein product: CASSPRLAGAGEQYF.

The CDR3 region is CASRTTVNYGYTF. The CDR3 nucleotides read TGTGCCAGTAGGACGACAGTCAACTATGGCTACACCTTC. The chain has TRBV19 and TRBJ1-2; weak D call: TRBD1 (5 bases). The V and J ends lost 6 bases and 2 bases respectively, with 10 bases between them. Looked up from germline, CDR1 is LNHDA and CDR2 is SQIVND (reference sequence). CDR3 length: 13 residues.

As to this clone: An end of the junction does not agree with germline; a read error may underlie this. V and J are TRBV7-9 and TRBJ1-2; TRBD1 is a possible D gene (6 bases). This CDR3 has 12 residues. CDR1 is SEHNR and CDR2 is FQNEAQ in the germline V gene (reference sequence). The CDR3 protein is CASSSRTEPADF. The CDR3, as DNA: TGTGCCAGCAGCTCTCGGACAGAACCTGCAGACTTC.

V gene TRBV30 combines with J gene TRBJ2-1, with 12 bases matching TRBD2. The CDR3 is 15 amino acids. Germline V gene sequence: CDR1 GTSNPN, CDR2 SVGIG (reference sequence). The trim removed 1 base at V and 8 bases at J, leaving 6 bases unmatched. The CDR3 loop reads CAWSGYGLAGYEQFF. The CDR3 DNA is TGTGCCTGGAGTGGATACGGACTAGCGGGATATGAGCAGTTCTTC.

The rearrangement links TRBV9 to TRBJ2-1, with D perhaps matching TRBD1 (5 bases). Trimming pared 3 bases from V and 0 bases from J, leaving 10 bases between. Germline V gene lookup returns CDR1 SGDLS and CDR2 YYNGEE. The CDR3 contains 15 residues. The CDR3 DNA sequence: TGTGCCAGCAGCGCCCAGGGTGGCTCCTACAATGAGCAGTTCTTC. Its protein is CASSAQGGSYNEQFF.

The chain combines TRBV19 with TRBJ2-1, with D unclear. Germline values: CDR1 LNHDA, CDR2 SQIVND (reference sequence). V lost 1 base and J 5 bases, leaving 6 bases between the germline ends. The CDR3 contains 13 residues. CDR3 DNA sequence: TGTGCCAGTAGTATAGGGCAGAACAATGAGCAGTTCTTC. This sequence encodes CASSIGQNNEQFF. Full variable domain (rest looked up from reference TRBV19 and TRBJ2-1): DGGITQSPKYLFRKEGQNVTLSCEQNLNHDAMYWYRQDPGQGLRLIYYSQIVNDFQKGDIAEGYSVSREKKESFPLTVTSAQKNPTAFYLCASSIGQNNEQFFGPGTRLTVL.

The chain uses TRBV27 and TRBJ2-7, with D perhaps matching TRBD1 (5 bases). The CDR3 sequence is 14 residues long. CDR1 MNHEY and CDR2 SMNVEV come from the germline V gene (reference sequence). The V and J ends lost 3 bases and 0 bases respectively, with 9 bases between them. CDR3 region: CASSFGADSYEQYF. The CDR3, as DNA: TGTGCCAGCAGTTTTGGGGCAGACTCCTACGAGCAGTACTTC.

CDR3: CASSPEGTSGVYEQYF. In DNA form, the CDR3 reads TGTGCCAGCAGCCCAGAAGGGACTAGCGGGGTTTACGAGCAGTACTTC. V gene TRBV7-2 combines with J gene TRBJ2-7, with 13 nucleotides matching TRBD2. This CDR3 is built from 16 residues. The V gene's germline CDR1 is SGHTA and CDR2 FQGNSA. V was clipped by 5 bases and J by 4 bases; unmatched bases: 8.

J is TRBJ2-5 and V is TRBV21-1; TRBD1 is taken as the D call from the table, unchecked against the DNA. TRBV21-1 is a listed pseudogene. This CDR3 spans 15 amino acids. CDR3 amino acids: CASSDLGRSQETQYF. In DNA, the CDR3 is TGTGCCAGCAGCGATTTGGGGCGGAGCCAAGAGACCCAGTACTTC.

The V call is TRBV19, the J call TRBJ1-4; a possible D gene is TRBD1 (5 bases). From germline, CDR1 is LNHDA and CDR2 SQIVND (reference sequence). The CDR3 extends over 18 amino acids. V was trimmed by 7 bases and J by 6 bases, leaving 27 bases between them. The CDR3 loop is CASKAGLGQGALYEKLFF. The CDR3 DNA reads as TGTGCCAGTAAAGCCGGATTGGGCCAGGGCGCATTGTATGAAAAACTGTTTTTT.